Listed here are 2 T cell receptor beta chains from one sample, sequenced in a study of T cells in Graves' hyperthyroidism and ophthalmopathy. RNA transcripts yielded amplified TCR beta CDR3 regions. TCR CDR3 underwent first-round RT-PCR with the HTBI primer set. TCRdb called the multiplex PCR reads again in MiXCR, with one record for every CDR3 protein. Of under 550,000 distinct CDR3 sequences detected, 15% to 20% appear once; the ten largest clones hold about 45%. Sequencing was performed on blood. The receptors were gathered from a middle-aged man with Graves' ophthalmopathy.

This clonotype has a handful of counts. This rearrangement joins TRBV7-3 to TRBJ1-1, with a tentative D call TRBD1 (6 bases). This CDR3 comprises 16 residues. CDR1 and CDR2 from the germline V gene are SGHTA and FQGTGA. Trimming removed 1 base from V and 4 bases from J, with 16 bases in between. CDR3: CASSLMGGARGTEAFF. CDR3 in DNA: TGTGCCAGCAGCTTAATGGGGGGCGCCAGGGGCACTGAAGCTTTCTTT.

This clonotype was detected many times. This chain links TRBV28 with TRBJ1-5, with a weak D call TRBD1 (5 bases). Germline-derived CDR1 and CDR2 are MDHEN and SYDVKM. This CDR3 is 15 amino acids long. Trimming took 3 bases from V and 2 from J, leaving 11 bases between them. Here the CDR3 reads CASSLGRVRNQPQHF. The CDR3 DNA sequence: TGTGCCAGCAGTTTGGGACGAGTTCGCAATCAGCCCCAGCATTTT.